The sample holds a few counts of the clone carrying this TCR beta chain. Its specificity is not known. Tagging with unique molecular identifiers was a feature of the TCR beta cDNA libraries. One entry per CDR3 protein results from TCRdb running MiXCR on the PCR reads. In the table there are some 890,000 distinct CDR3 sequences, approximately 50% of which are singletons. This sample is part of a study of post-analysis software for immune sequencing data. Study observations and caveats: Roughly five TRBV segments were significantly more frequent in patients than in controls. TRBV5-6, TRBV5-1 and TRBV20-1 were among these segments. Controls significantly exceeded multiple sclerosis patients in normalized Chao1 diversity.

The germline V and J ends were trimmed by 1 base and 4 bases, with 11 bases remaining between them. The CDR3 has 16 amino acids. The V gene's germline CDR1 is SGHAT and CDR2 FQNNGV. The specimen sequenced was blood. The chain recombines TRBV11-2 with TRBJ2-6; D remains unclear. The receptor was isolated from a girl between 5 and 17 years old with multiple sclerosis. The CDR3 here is CASSLAPLGGANVLTF. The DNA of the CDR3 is TGTGCCAGCAGCTTAGCTCCGTTAGGCGGGGCCAACGTCCTGACTTTC.